The subject of this entry is one T cell receptor (beta chain). This record comes from a study of blood T cell repertoires in COVID-19. Study context: The United States, Italy and Spain provided the acute and convalescent COVID-19 samples.

The repertoire was sequenced with immunoSEQ multiplex PCR; TCRdb's copy has only in-frame clones and lacks some. The table shows some 250,000 clones, with roughly nine tenths occurring only once. Cohorts were determined from participant-reported clinical history. The clonotype comes from a human donor in a cohort exposed to, infected with or recovered from COVID-19 (not recorded which). The donor label of this sample is uncertain. The source material was PBMCs or T cells enriched from blood (not recorded which).

CDR3 residues: CASTRRNNSPLHF. CDR3 in DNA: TGTGCCAGCACTCGGCGGAATAATTCACCCCTCCACTTT. The chain is built from TRBV5-6 and TRBJ1-6; D ambiguous. Trimming cost V 6 bases and J 5 bases, with 9 bases left between them. There are 13 residues in the CDR3. CDR1 is SGHDT, CDR2 YYEEEE, per germline.